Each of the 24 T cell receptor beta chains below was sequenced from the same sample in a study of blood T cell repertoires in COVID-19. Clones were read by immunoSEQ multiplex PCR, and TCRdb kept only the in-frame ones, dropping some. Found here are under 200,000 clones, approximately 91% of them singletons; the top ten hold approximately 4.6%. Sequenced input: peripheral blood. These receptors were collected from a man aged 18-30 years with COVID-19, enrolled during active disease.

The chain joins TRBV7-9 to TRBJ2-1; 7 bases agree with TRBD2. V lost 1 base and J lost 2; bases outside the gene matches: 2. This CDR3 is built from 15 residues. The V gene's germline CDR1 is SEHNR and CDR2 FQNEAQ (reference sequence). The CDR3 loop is CASSLGLAAYNEQFF. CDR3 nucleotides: TGTGCCAGCAGCTTAGGCCTAGCGGCCTACAATGAGCAGTTCTTC. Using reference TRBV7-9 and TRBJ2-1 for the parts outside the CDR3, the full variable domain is DTGVSQNPRHKITKRGQNVTFRCDPISEHNRLYWYRQTLGQGPEFLTYFQNEAQLEKSRLLSDRFSAERPKGSFSTLEIQRTEQGDSAMYLCASSLGLAAYNEQFFGPGTRLTVL.

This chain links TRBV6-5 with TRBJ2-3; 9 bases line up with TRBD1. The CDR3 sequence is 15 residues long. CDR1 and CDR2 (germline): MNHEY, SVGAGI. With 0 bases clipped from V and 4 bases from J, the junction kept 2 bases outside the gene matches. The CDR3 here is CASSYSGTGPDTQYF. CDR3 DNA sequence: TGTGCCAGCAGTTACTCGGGGACAGGGCCAGATACGCAGTATTTT.

CDR3 loop: CASSSWTVNTGELFF. In DNA, the CDR3 is TGTGCCAGCAGCTCCTGGACAGTGAACACCGGGGAGCTGTTTTTT. This sequence joins TRBV11-3 and TRBJ2-2, with a weak D call TRBD1 (6 bases). Deletions cut 4 bases from V and 1 base from J, with 10 bases between. Germline values: CDR1 SGHNT, CDR2 YENEEA. This CDR3 has 15 amino acids.

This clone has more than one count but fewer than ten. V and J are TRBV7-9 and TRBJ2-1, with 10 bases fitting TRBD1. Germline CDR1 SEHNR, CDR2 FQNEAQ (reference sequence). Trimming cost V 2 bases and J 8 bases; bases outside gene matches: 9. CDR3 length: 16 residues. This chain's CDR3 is CASSLIGQGGSDEQFF. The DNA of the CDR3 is TGTGCCAGCAGCTTAATTGGACAGGGGGGGTCGGATGAGCAGTTCTTC.

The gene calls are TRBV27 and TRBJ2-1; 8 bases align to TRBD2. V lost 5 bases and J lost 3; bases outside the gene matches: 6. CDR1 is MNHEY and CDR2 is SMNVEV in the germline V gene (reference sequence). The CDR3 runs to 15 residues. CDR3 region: CASSPGTRGYNEQFF. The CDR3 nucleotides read TGTGCCAGCAGTCCAGGGACTAGAGGCTACAATGAGCAGTTCTTC.

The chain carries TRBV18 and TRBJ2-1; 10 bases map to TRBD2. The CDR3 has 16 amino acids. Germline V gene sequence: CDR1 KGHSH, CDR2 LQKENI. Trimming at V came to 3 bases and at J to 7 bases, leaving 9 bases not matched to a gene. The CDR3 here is CASSPLEREGLNEQFF. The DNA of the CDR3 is TGTGCCAGCTCACCGTTGGAGCGGGAGGGCCTTAATGAGCAGTTCTTC.

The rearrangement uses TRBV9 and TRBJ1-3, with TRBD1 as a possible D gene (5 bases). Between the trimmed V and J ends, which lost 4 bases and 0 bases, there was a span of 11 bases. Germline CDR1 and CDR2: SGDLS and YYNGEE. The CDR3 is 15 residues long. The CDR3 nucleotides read TGTGCCAGCAGCCCCGGGGGGAGCTCTGGAAACACCATATATTTT. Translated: CASSPGGSSGNTIYF.

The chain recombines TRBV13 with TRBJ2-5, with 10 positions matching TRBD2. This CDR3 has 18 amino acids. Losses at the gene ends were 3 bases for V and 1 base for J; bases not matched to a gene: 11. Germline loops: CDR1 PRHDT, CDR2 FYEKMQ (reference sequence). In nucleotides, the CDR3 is TGTGCCAGCAGCTTCGGGACTAGCGACAGTGGGGCCCAAGAGACCCAGTACTTC. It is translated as CASSFGTSDSGAQETQYF.

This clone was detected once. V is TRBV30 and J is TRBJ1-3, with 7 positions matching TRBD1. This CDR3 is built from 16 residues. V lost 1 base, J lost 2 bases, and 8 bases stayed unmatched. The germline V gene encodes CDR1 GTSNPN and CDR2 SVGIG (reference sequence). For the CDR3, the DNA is TGTGCCTGGAGTGGAGACAGGGTGTGGGCTGGAAACACCATATATTTT. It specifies CAWSGDRVWAGNTIYF.

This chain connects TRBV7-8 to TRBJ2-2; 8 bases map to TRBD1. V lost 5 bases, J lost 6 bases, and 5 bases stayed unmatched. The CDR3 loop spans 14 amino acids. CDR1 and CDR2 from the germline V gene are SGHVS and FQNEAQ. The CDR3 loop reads CASSKDRGPGELFF. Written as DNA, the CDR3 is TGTGCCAGCAGCAAAGACAGGGGACCCGGGGAGCTGTTTTTT.

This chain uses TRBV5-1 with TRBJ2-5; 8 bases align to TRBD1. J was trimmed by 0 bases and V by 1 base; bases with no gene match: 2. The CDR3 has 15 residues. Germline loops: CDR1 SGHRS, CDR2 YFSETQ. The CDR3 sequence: CASSLKTGDQETQYF. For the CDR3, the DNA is TGCGCCAGCAGCTTGAAGACAGGGGACCAAGAGACCCAGTACTTC.

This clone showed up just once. The CDR3: CASSSPTGRELFF. The CDR3 DNA reads as TGTGCCAGCAGTTCCCCCACAGGAAGGGAGCTGTTTTTT. The chain uses TRBV7-3 and TRBJ2-2; perhaps TRBD1 as D (5 bases). The V end lost 6 bases, the J end lost 9 bases, and 14 bases lay between the germline ends. Germline V gives CDR1 SGHTA, CDR2 FQGTGA. CDR3 length: 13 amino acids.

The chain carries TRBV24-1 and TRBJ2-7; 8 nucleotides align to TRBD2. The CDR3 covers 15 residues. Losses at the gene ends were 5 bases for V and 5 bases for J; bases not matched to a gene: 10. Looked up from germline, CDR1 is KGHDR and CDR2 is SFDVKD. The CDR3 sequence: CATSGGAGVIDEQYF. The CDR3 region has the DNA TGTGCCACCAGTGGCGGAGCGGGAGTGATCGACGAGCAGTACTTC.

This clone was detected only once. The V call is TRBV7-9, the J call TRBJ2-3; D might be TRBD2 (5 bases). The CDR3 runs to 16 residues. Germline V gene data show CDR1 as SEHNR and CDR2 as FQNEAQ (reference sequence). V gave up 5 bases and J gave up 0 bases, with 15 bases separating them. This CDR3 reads CASSRRLAASTDTQYF. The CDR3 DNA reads TGTGCCAGCAGCCGCAGGCTAGCAGCTAGCACAGATACGCAGTATTTT. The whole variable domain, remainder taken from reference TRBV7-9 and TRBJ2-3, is DTGVSQNPRHKITKRGQNVTFRCDPISEHNRLYWYRQTLGQGPEFLTYFQNEAQLEKSRLLSDRFSAERPKGSFSTLEIQRTEQGDSAMYLCASSRRLAASTDTQYFGPGTRLTVL.

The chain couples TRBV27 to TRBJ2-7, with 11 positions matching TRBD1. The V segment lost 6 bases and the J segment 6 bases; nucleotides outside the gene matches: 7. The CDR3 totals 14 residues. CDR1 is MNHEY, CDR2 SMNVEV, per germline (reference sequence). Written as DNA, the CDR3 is TGTGCCAGCAGCCGTGGACAGGGGGCGGGCGAGCAGTACTTC. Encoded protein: CASSRGQGAGEQYF.

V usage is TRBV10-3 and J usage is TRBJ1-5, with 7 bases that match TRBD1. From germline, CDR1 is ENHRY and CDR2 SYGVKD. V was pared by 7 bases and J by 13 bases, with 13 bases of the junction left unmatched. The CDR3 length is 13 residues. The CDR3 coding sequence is TGTGCCATCAAGGGGGCCTTGAATTCGGCTCAGCATTTT. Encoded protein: CAIKGALNSAQHF.

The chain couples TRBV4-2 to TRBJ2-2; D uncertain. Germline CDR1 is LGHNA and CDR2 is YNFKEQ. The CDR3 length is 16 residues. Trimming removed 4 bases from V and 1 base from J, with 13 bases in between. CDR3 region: CASSPPGTRNTGELFF. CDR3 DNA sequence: TGTGCCAGCAGCCCCCCGGGTACGAGGAACACCGGGGAGCTGTTTTTT.

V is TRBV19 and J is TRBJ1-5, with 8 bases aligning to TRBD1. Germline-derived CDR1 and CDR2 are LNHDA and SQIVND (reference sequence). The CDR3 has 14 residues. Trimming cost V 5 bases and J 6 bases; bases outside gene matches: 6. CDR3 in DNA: TGTGCCAGTAGTCCGGACAGGGTCTCTCAGCCCCAGCATTTT. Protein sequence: CASSPDRVSQPQHF.

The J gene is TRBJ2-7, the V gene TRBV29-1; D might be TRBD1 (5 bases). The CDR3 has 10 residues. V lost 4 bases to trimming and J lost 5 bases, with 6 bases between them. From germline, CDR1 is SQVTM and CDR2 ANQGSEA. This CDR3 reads CSVVGDEQYF. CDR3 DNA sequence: TGCAGCGTTGTAGGGGACGAGCAGTACTTC.

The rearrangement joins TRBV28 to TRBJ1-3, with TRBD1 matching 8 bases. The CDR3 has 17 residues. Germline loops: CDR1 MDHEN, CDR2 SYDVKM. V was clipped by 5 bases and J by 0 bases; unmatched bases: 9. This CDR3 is CASSRLYRGSSGNTIYF. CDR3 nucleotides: TGTGCCAGCAGTCGCCTTTACAGGGGGAGCTCTGGAAACACCATATATTTT.

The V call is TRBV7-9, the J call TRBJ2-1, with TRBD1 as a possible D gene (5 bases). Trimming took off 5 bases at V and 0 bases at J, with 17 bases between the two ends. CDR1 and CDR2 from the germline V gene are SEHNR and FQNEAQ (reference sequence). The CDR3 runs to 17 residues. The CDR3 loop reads CASSHIRGSSSYNEQFF. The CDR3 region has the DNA TGTGCCAGCAGCCACATTAGGGGCTCCAGCTCCTACAATGAGCAGTTCTTC.

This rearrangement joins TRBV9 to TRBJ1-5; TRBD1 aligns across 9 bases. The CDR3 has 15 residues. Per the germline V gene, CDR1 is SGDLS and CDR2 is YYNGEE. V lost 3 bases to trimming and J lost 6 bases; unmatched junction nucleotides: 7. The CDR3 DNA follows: TGTGCCAGCAGCGAGGGGACAGGGTGGGCTCAGCCCCAGCATTTT. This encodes CASSEGTGWAQPQHF.

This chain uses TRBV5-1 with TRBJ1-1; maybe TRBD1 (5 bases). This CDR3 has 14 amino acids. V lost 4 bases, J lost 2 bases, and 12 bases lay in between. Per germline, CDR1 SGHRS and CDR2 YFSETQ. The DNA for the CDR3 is TGCGCCAGCAGCCTAAGGGGCCCTAACACTGAAGCTTTCTTT. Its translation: CASSLRGPNTEAFF.

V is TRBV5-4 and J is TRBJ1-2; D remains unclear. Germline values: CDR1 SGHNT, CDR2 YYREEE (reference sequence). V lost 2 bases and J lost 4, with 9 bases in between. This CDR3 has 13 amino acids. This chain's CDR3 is CASSFAGGYGYTF. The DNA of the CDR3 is TGTGCCAGCAGCTTCGCGGGCGGCTATGGCTACACCTTC.